Shown below are 5 T cell receptor beta chains from a single sample sequenced in a study of cytomegalovirus exposure and HLA in healthy donors. Repertoires were generated with immunoSEQ multiplex PCR, while TCRdb's copy carries only in-frame clones and drops some. The sample shows 150,000 to 200,000 clones, 86% of them seen only once. Sequencing input: PBMCs. Every receptor here comes from a woman aged 25 to 39 in good health and CMV-seronegative.

The rearrangement uses TRBV7-9 and TRBJ2-7; D is perhaps TRBD1 (6 bases). This CDR3 contains 12 residues. The V and J ends lost 1 base and 11 bases respectively, with 12 bases between them. Germline CDR1 is SEHNR and CDR2 is FQNEAQ (reference sequence). Here the CDR3 reads CASSLEQGGEYF. Written as DNA, the CDR3 is TGTGCCAGCAGCTTAGAACAGGGTGGGGAGTACTTC.

The chain employs TRBV7-2 and TRBJ2-2; 9 bases are shared with TRBD2. CDR1 is SGHTA, CDR2 FQGNSA, per germline. V gave up 3 bases and J gave up 2 bases; unmatched junction bases: 10. The CDR3 runs to 18 residues. The CDR3 region has the DNA TGTGCCAGCAGCTTTTTCCATCTAGCGGGGCTCAACACCGGGGAGCTGTTTTTT. It is translated as CASSFFHLAGLNTGELFF.

This chain links TRBV5-1 with TRBJ1-4, with D unclear. CDR1 is SGHRS, CDR2 YFSETQ, per germline. Trimming pared 2 bases from V and 5 bases from J, leaving 10 bases between. The CDR3 sequence is 14 residues long. In DNA form, the CDR3 reads TGCGCCAGCAGCTTCAGTCCCAGGAATGAAAAACTGTTTTTT. It translates to CASSFSPRNEKLFF.

This clone was seen more than once but under ten times. The chain uses TRBV5-4 and TRBJ1-2; 7 nucleotides align to TRBD1. V lost 0 bases, J lost 5 bases, and 4 bases stayed unmatched. The CDR3 is made up of 14 amino acids. Germline V CDR1 and CDR2: SGHNT, YYREEE (reference sequence). The CDR3 protein is CASSLAGQEYGYTF. CDR3 in DNA: TGTGCCAGCAGCTTGGCCGGACAGGAATATGGCTACACCTTC.

J is TRBJ2-3 and V is TRBV2; 8 positions match TRBD2. Trimming took 3 bases from V and 2 from J; bases not matched to a gene: 4. This CDR3 has 15 amino acids. Germline values: CDR1 SNHLY, CDR2 FYNNEI. The DNA for the CDR3 is TGTGCCAGCAGTGATGAGCGGGGGTTCACAGATACGCAGTATTTT. Encoded protein: CASSDERGFTDTQYF.